Presented here are 24 T cell receptor beta chains from one specimen sequenced in a study of neurological immune-mediated disorders. TCRdb itself ran the 5' RACE reads through MiXCR, one entry per CDR3 protein. The sample consists of some 76,000 distinct CDR3 sequences, 2.5% to 4% of them appearing once. The sequencing input was PBMCs. The receptors here all came from a woman aged 45-65 years with multiple sclerosis.

The J gene is TRBJ2-3, the V gene TRBV21-1; the listed D gene, TRBD2, was not tested against the DNA. TRBV21-1 constitutes a pseudogene. This CDR3 is 17 amino acids long. The CDR3 DNA reads TGTGCCAGCAGCAAAGTGGTGAGGAGGGTAATCATAGATACGCAGTATTTT. Translation gives CASSKVVRRVIIDTQYF.

At least ten counts were recorded for this clonotype. The J gene is TRBJ2-6, the V gene TRBV4-1; D call uncertain. V shed 0 bases and J shed 0 bases, with 12 bases lying between them. Per the germline V gene, CDR1 is MGHRA and CDR2 is YSYEKL. The CDR3 has 18 residues. In DNA, the CDR3 is TGCGCCAGCAGCCAAGATGGCGGCAGTTACTCTGGGGCCAACGTCCTGACTTTC. Translating gives CASSQDGGSYSGANVLTF.

This clonotype showed up many times. The chain couples TRBV14 to TRBJ1-3; D call uncertain. Germline CDR1 is SGHDN and CDR2 is FVKESK. This CDR3 region has 17 residues. Trimming removed 5 bases from V and 2 bases from J, with 19 bases in between. The CDR3 loop reads CASSNHHRTAPGNTIYF. CDR3 coding DNA: TGTGCCAGCAGCAACCACCATCGGACGGCACCTGGAAACACCATATATTTT.

Many counts were recorded for this clonotype. The chain is built from TRBV5-1 and TRBJ2-3; TRBD2 aligns across 10 bases. V lost 8 bases to trimming and J lost 3 bases; unmatched junction nucleotides: 6. Germline V gene sequence: CDR1 SGHRS, CDR2 YFSETQ. There are 14 residues in the CDR3. Written as DNA, the CDR3 is TGCGCCAGTAAAGCGGGGGGGCATACAGATACGCAGTATTTT. It is translated as CASKAGGHTDTQYF.

This clonotype was seen ten or more times. The chain joins TRBV20-1 to TRBJ2-3; D possibly corresponds to TRBD2 (7 bases). The germline V and J ends were trimmed by 5 bases and 6 bases, with 15 bases remaining between them. CDR3 length equals 13 residues. Germline V CDR1 and CDR2: DFQATT, SNEGSKA (reference sequence). CDR3 sequence: CSAGAGAEDTQYF. The CDR3, as DNA: TGCAGTGCTGGGGCGGGGGCCGAGGATACGCAGTATTTT.

This clonotype was seen at least ten times. The V call is TRBV4-1, the J call TRBJ1-1, with D possibly TRBD1 on 5 matching bases. Between the trimmed V and J ends, which lost 0 bases and 5 bases, there was a span of 25 bases. The germline V gene has CDR1 MGHRA and CDR2 YSYEKL. CDR3 length: 19 residues. The CDR3 is CASSQEWSRQAAEGTEAFF. The CDR3 nucleotides read TGCGCCAGCAGCCAAGAGTGGTCGAGGCAGGCCGCGGAGGGGACTGAAGCTTTCTTT.

This clonotype was observed at least ten times. The chain carries TRBV5-1 and TRBJ2-2; D not resolved. Trimming stripped 4 bases from V and 5 bases from J, with 9 bases between. Germline CDR1 SGHRS, CDR2 YFSETQ. The CDR3 has 13 amino acids. CDR3 nucleotide sequence: TGCGCCAGCAGCACTGGCCGGACCGGGGAGCTGTTTTTT. This gives the protein CASSTGRTGELFF.

There are a few counts of this clonotype. The chain couples TRBV7-6 to TRBJ2-2, with TRBD2 identical over 9 bases. This CDR3 contains 16 residues. Germline-derived CDR1 and CDR2 are SGHVS and FNYEAQ. The V gene end was trimmed by 2 bases and the J gene end by 7 bases; junction bases not matched to a gene: 8. CDR3 sequence (DNA): TGTGCCAGCAGCTTAACGCGGGAGGGCCGAAGCGGGGAGCTGTTTTTT. It translates to CASSLTREGRSGELFF.

This clonotype was seen repeatedly, ten times or more. This chain's CDR3 is CSVRPLTPDALYF. The CDR3 DNA is TGCAGTGTCCGACCGCTAACCCCCGACGCGCTGTACTTC. This chain uses TRBV20-1 with TRBJ2-4; D is undetermined. The V gene lost 7 bases and the J gene lost 15 bases, with 25 bases spanning the gap. The germline V gene encodes CDR1 DFQATT and CDR2 SNEGSKA (reference sequence). The CDR3 is 13 residues long.

This clonotype has ten or more counts. The chain links TRBV6-4 to TRBJ2-1; 7 bases align to TRBD1. J lost 6 bases, V lost 3 bases, and 5 bases had no gene match. Germline V lookup: CDR1 MRHNA, CDR2 SNTAGT. This CDR3 contains 14 residues. The CDR3 nucleotides read TGTGCCAGCAGTGAAACAGGGGTGGGCAATGAGCAGTTCTTC. Translating it yields CASSETGVGNEQFF.

This clonotype was counted at least ten times. The V and J genes are TRBV7-6 and TRBJ2-7, with D tentatively TRBD2 (6 bases). V shed 1 base and J shed 4 bases, with 14 bases lying between them. CDR1 is SGHVS, CDR2 FNYEAQ, per germline. This CDR3 has 15 residues. The CDR3: CASSLVTRAGYEQYF. CDR3 coding DNA: TGTGCCAGCAGCTTAGTCACCCGCGCGGGATACGAGCAGTACTTC.

This clonotype has a count of ten or more. The CDR3 sequence is CASSAPLAGVGEQFF. As DNA, the CDR3 is TGTGCCAGCAGCGCGCCTCTAGCGGGAGTGGGTGAGCAGTTCTTC. The chain recombines TRBV11-2 with TRBJ2-1; TRBD2 aligns across 10 bases. Germline CDR1 is SGHAT and CDR2 is FQNNGV. The CDR3 spans 15 residues. V lost 5 bases and J lost 9; bases outside the gene matches: 10. Complete variable domain (other parts from reference TRBV11-2 and TRBJ2-1): EAGVAQSPRYKIIEKRQSVAFWCNPISGHATLYWYQQILGQGPKLLIQFQNNGVVDDSQLPKDRFSAERLKGVDSTLKIQPAKLEDSAVYLCASSAPLAGVGEQFFGPGTRLTVL.

This clonotype was observed at least ten times. The chain joins TRBV3-1 to TRBJ2-6; D call uncertain. Germline CDR1 reads LGHDT; CDR2 reads YNNKEL (reference sequence). Trimming stripped 6 bases from V and 4 bases from J, with 10 bases between. This CDR3 is 14 amino acids long. The CDR3 DNA reads TGTGCCAGCAGTCGGGCCCCCGGGGCCAACGTCCTGACTTTC. Translated: CASSRAPGANVLTF.

This clonotype came up many times. CDR3 amino acids: CASSRLTSANEQFF. The CDR3 bases are TGCGCCAGCAGCCGACTTACTAGCGCCAATGAGCAGTTCTTC. The rearrangement links TRBV5-1 to TRBJ2-1; 7 nucleotides agree with TRBD2. V lost 4 bases and J lost 6; bases outside the gene matches: 7. Per germline, CDR1 SGHRS and CDR2 YFSETQ. This CDR3 comprises 14 residues.

This clonotype was recorded many times. V usage is TRBV20-1 and J usage is TRBJ1-1; 8 bases agree with TRBD1. The CDR3 loop spans 14 amino acids. Germline CDR1 DFQATT, CDR2 SNEGSKA (reference sequence). V lost 0 bases and J lost 7; bases outside the gene matches: 7. CDR3 bases: TGCAGTGCTAGAGACGCTGGGACAGGACTTGAAGCTTTCTTT. This encodes CSARDAGTGLEAFF.

This clonotype was observed many times. The chain links TRBV5-8 to TRBJ1-2; weak D call: TRBD1 (5 bases). V lost 3 bases and J 5 bases, leaving 11 bases between the germline ends. The CDR3 is made up of 13 amino acids. Per germline, CDR1 SGHTS and CDR2 YDEGEE. CDR3: CASSWDQLYGYTF. DNA of the CDR3: TGTGCCAGCAGCTGGGACCAGTTATATGGCTACACCTTC.

In this sample, this clonotype turned up many times. V and J are TRBV7-9 and TRBJ1-2, with a weak D call TRBD1 (5 bases). V was clipped by 1 base and J by 7 bases, with 10 bases between them. Germline V gene lookup returns CDR1 SEHNR and CDR2 FQNEAQ (reference sequence). This CDR3 comprises 13 residues. CDR3 region: CASSLGQGSGYTF. The CDR3 DNA sequence: TGTGCCAGCAGCTTAGGCCAGGGCTCTGGCTACACCTTC. The variable domain in full, completed from reference TRBV7-9 and TRBJ1-2, reads DTGVSQNPRHKITKRGQNVTFRCDPISEHNRLYWYRQTLGQGPEFLTYFQNEAQLEKSRLLSDRFSAERPKGSFSTLEIQRTEQGDSAMYLCASSLGQGSGYTFGSGTRLTVV.

This clonotype was counted at least ten times. The chain couples TRBV4-3 to TRBJ2-2; D ambiguous. Trimming pared 0 bases from V and 7 bases from J, leaving 12 bases between. From germline, CDR1 is LGHNA and CDR2 YSLEER. This CDR3 has 15 residues. The DNA for the CDR3 is TGCGCCAGCAGCCAAGAAAGTAGTACAAACGGGGAGCTGTTTTTT. Translated: CASSQESSTNGELFF.

At least ten counts were recorded for this clonotype. V is TRBV6-2 or TRBV6-3 and J is TRBJ1-5, with D unclear. V gave up 6 bases and J gave up 1 base, with 10 bases separating them. The V gene's germline CDR1 is MNHEY and CDR2 SVGEGT. There are 14 residues in the CDR3. The CDR3 DNA reads TGTGCCAGCAGCGATAATGGGAGCAATCAGCCCCAGCATTTT. It encodes CASSDNGSNQPQHF.

At least ten counts were recorded for this clonotype. V and J are TRBV20-1 and TRBJ1-2; D is perhaps TRBD1 (5 bases). The V gene lost 0 bases and the J gene lost 6 bases, with 14 bases spanning the gap. The CDR3 covers 14 residues. The germline V gene has CDR1 DFQATT and CDR2 SNEGSKA (reference sequence). CDR3 amino acids: CSARDTFGTDGYTF. The CDR3 DNA reads as TGCAGTGCTAGAGATACTTTCGGGACCGATGGCTACACCTTC.

This clonotype was recorded at least ten times. V gene TRBV7-2 combines with J gene TRBJ2-1; 10 nucleotides match TRBD2. The CDR3 is 15 residues long. V lost 1 base, J lost 8 bases, and 5 bases stayed unmatched. CDR1 is SGHTA and CDR2 is FQGNSA in the germline V gene. The CDR3 DNA sequence: TGTGCCAGCAGCTTAGTAGCTAGCGGGGGATATGAGCAGTTCTTC. It is translated as CASSLVASGGYEQFF.

This clonotype was picked up many times. The chain joins TRBV7-9 to TRBJ2-2; D is uncertain. CDR3 length: 16 amino acids. The V and J ends lost 2 bases and 2 bases respectively, with 12 bases between them. The germline CDR1 and CDR2 sequences are SEHNR and FQNEAQ (reference sequence). The CDR3 sequence: CASSLWVAGNTGELFF. DNA for the CDR3: TGTGCCAGCAGCTTATGGGTAGCCGGAAACACCGGGGAGCTGTTTTTT. The variable domain in full, with the rest retrieved from reference TRBV7-9 and TRBJ2-2, is DTGVSQNPRHKITKRGQNVTFRCDPISEHNRLYWYRQTLGQGPEFLTYFQNEAQLEKSRLLSDRFSAERPKGSFSTLEIQRTEQGDSAMYLCASSLWVAGNTGELFFGEGSRLTVL.

This clonotype appeared many times. This chain connects TRBV7-2 to TRBJ1-5, with TRBD1 as a possible D gene (5 bases). Germline V gene lookup returns CDR1 SGHTA and CDR2 FQGNSA. The CDR3 runs 16 residues. The V and J ends lost 2 bases and 4 bases respectively, with 15 bases between them. CDR3 region: CASSLKSGPGNQPQHF. The CDR3 DNA follows: TGTGCCAGCAGCTTAAAGTCAGGGCCTGGGAATCAGCCCCAGCATTTT.

The table lists this clonotype with many counts. The gene calls are TRBV4-3 and TRBJ2-6, with D perhaps TRBD1 or TRBD2 (5 bases each). The CDR3 contains 19 residues. The ends were cut back, 4 bases at V and 2 bases at J, with 21 bases in the middle. Germline V gene sequence: CDR1 LGHNA, CDR2 YSLEER. The CDR3: CASSPGNLRVRAGANVLTF. DNA of the CDR3: TGCGCCAGCAGCCCGGGGAATCTCAGGGTGAGGGCTGGGGCCAACGTCCTGACTTTC.